This T cell receptor beta chain is from a study of T-cell memory formation after mild COVID-19 (dated by TCRdb to the early 2020s). In terms of the full investigation: TCR sequence clusters from the two donors were found to be largely donor specific. In a couple of donors, T-cell clones that expanded and contracted after mild COVID-19 were tracked by sequencing TCRalpha and TCRbeta repertoires over time. The cohort was made up of two young adult volunteers, one female and one male, who were previously healthy.

The listed sequencing device is Illumina NovaSeq 6000. cDNA libraries for TCRalpha and TCRbeta were prepared by 5'RACE using constant-segment primers, with sample barcodes and unique molecular identifiers added. RNA was extracted from every sample with Trizol reagent. Library amplification was performed in two PCR steps, and a second sample barcode and Illumina TruSeq adapters were introduced in the second step. Libraries were sequenced on an Illumina NovaSeq with 2 x 150 bp paired-end reads. In the authors' own workflow: With migec v1.2.7, reads were demultiplexed and then collapsed into UMI-guided consensus sequences. With mixcr v2.1.11, UMI consensuses were aligned to TRA and TRB V and J templates and assembled into clonotypes. A clonotype was counted as expanded or contracted only when both edgeR and NoisET called the clonotype significant, with the noise models trained on biological replicates. For edgeR calls, the thresholds were a false discovery rate-adjusted p below 0.01 and a log2 fold-change of 1. As an exploratory analysis of dynamics, max-normalized trajectories of the 1000 most abundant clonotypes were examined by PCA with hierarchical clustering. Each responding clone was given a CD4 or CD8 phenotype based on the CD4+ and CD8+ repertoires, which had been sequenced separately. TCRdb ran its own pipeline on the public reads, namely fastp trimming at Q25 and MiXCR clone calling, and kept in-frame beta chains. One record per CDR3 amino acid sequence lists the most common genes and DNA. TCRdb's processing, not the authors' own work, is the source of the V and J calls. A total of 400,000 or so distinct CDR3 sequences appear in this sample, 20% of them only once. Clones ranked in the top ten supply 7.5% to 9.5% of the sample.

The paper's findings and limits, for the study overall: Only a couple of mild cases were covered in the study, and larger cohorts including severe cases with pre-infection samples were considered necessary. SARS-CoV-2 specificity was not confirmed for the second-wave clones peaking on day 37. Clones that contracted from day 15 to 85 showed balanced CD4/CD8 phenotypes, whereas a second wave of clones that expanded from day 15 to 37 leaned towards CD4+. Some responding clones were detected in pre-infection memory, suggesting pre-existing cross-reactive memory T cells joined the SARS-CoV-2 response. Contracting CD4+ clones were found mainly in CM and EM memory subsets, while CD8+ clones were enriched in EMRA.

With regard to this clonotype: The antigen this receptor binds is unknown. Per-base qualities were not stored, and no clone one base away is much larger.

Compared with germline, V lacks 0 bases and J lacks 2 bases; bases without a gene match: 11. The CDR1 and CDR2 encoded by the germline V gene (reference sequence) are PRHDT and FYEKMQ. The CDR3 runs 18 amino acids, cysteine and phenylalanine included. The read is trimmed to its CDR3 DNA, 54 bases read in frame from base 1. PBMCs were isolated by Ficoll-Paque density gradient centrifugation. Sequencing was carried out using PBMCs or a T cell subset sorted from them (not recorded which). The V and J genes are TRBV13 and TRBJ2-3; TRBD1 aligns with 7 central bases. This receptor was identified in an adult woman who had mild COVID-19 (a few samples of this study predate the infection). The sample titles of this study are shuffled in the database, so cell type and time point are left out; the donor was told from shared clones. The CDR3 loop reads CASSLGLIGTAFTDTQYF. The DNA sequence is given as TGTGCCAGCAGCTTAGGCCTAATAGGGACAGCCTTCACAGATACGCAGTATTTT.